The entry that follows covers one T cell receptor (beta chain) sequence. The source of the sample is a study of T-cell reconstitution after alpha-beta-depleted transplantation in children. Preparation of the TCRbeta library involved a method that used unique molecular identifiers. TCRdb reanalysed the PCR reads using MiXCR and keeps one entry per CDR3 protein. This sample has approximately 400,000 distinct CDR3 sequences, with under 13% found just once. V lost 5 bases to trimming and J lost 8 bases, with 18 bases between them. The CDR3 is made up of 15 amino acids. This chain joins TRBV12-3 or TRBV12-4 and TRBJ1-4; the D is unclear. Here the sequenced sample was PBMCs from the stem cell graft donor, taken from the stem cell graft. The TCR was taken from a human donor who donated a stem cell graft to a child with acute myeloid leukemia. The CDR3 DNA is TGTGCCAGCAGTCCGCCCGGGATGCTGGGGGAAAAACTGTTTTTT. This translates into CASSPPGMLGEKLFF.